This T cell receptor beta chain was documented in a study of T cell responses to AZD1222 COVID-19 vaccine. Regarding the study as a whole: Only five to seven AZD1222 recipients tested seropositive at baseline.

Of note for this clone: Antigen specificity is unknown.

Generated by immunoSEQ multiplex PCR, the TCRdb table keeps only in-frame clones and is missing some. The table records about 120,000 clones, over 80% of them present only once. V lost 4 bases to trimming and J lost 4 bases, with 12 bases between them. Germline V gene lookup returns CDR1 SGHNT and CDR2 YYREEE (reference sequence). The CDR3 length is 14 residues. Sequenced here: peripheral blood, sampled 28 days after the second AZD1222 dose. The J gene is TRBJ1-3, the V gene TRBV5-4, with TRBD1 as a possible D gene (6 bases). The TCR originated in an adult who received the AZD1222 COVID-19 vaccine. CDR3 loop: CASSPDSYGNTIYF. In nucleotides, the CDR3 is TGTGCCAGCAGCCCGGACAGTTACGGAAACACCATATATTTT.